The sequence of this T cell receptor beta chain was determined in a study of OX40 agonist ivuxolimab in advanced cancers. TCRdb keeps only in-frame clones here, not all; method: immunoSEQ multiplex PCR. This sample carries some 23,000 clones, 84% of them seen once, and the ten largest clones take 11% to 15%. On this clone: The antigen is undetermined.

The germline V gene encodes CDR1 PRHDT and CDR2 FYEKMQ (reference sequence). V shed 4 bases and J 8 bases; nucleotides not matched to a gene: 13. This CDR3 spans 15 amino acids. The study's findings and limits: Dose levels from 0.1 to 3.0 mg/kg saw CD4+ and CD8+ blood T cells expand clonally by week 6.

The source of this sequence is an adult with an advanced solid tumor such as melanoma, head and neck, liver or kidney cancer. Source: CD4+ or CD8+ T cells sorted from blood, taken in a trial of the OX40 agonist ivuxolimab. The chain employs TRBV13 and TRBJ1-2; 7 nucleotides match TRBD1. CDR3 bases: TGTGCCAGCAGCTGGAAGGGGACAGTTCAAGGAGGCTACACCTTC. It is translated as CASSWKGTVQGGYTF.